This TCR beta chain was recorded in a study of T-cell reconstitution after alpha-beta-depleted transplantation in children. V lost 1 base to trimming and J lost 3 bases; unmatched junction nucleotides: 6. In germline, CDR1 is MGHRA, CDR2 YSYEKL. The CDR3 totals 15 residues. Unique molecular identifiers were incorporated during preparation of the TCRbeta library. TCRdb fed the PCR reads into MiXCR, producing one record per CDR3 protein. The data hold approximately 270,000 distinct CDR3 sequences, with 9.9% observed a single time. The sequence derives from a human donor who donated a stem cell graft to a child with SCID. This chain connects TRBV4-1 to TRBJ2-7; 7 bases map to TRBD1. The sequencing here drew on PBMCs from the stem cell graft donor, taken from the stem cell graft. The CDR3, as DNA: TGCGCCAGCAGCCAAGGCGCGACAGGGAGCTACGAGCAGTACTTC. It specifies CASSQGATGSYEQYF.